This TCR beta chain was documented in a study of T cell repertoires in cytomegalovirus infection. The CDR3 is made up of 16 amino acids. The V segment lost 7 bases and the J segment 2 bases; nucleotides outside the gene matches: 13. Germline V gives CDR1 MDHEN, CDR2 SYDVKM. TCRdb analysed the reads with MiXCR anew, one entry per CDR3 protein. The sample holds 90,000 to 130,000 distinct CDR3 sequences; about a tenth are singletons and the top ten take roughly 31%. This clonotype was counted between two and nine times. Antigen: not known. The chain carries TRBV28 and TRBJ2-5; 7 positions match TRBD1. The clonotype originates from a human donor in good health (CMV status not recorded). Some clones in this sample may be carry-over from other donors' samples. Specimen: PBMCs, sequenced either directly or after in vitro stimulation (not recorded which). CDR3 bases: TGTGCCAGCACCCAAGGGGGAGTCAGGGGGCAAGAGACCCAGTACTTC. Protein product: CASTQGGVRGQETQYF.